This T cell receptor beta chain stems from a study of T cell repertoires in cytomegalovirus infection. TCRdb analysed the reads with MiXCR anew, one entry per CDR3 protein. The sample carries fewer than 950,000 distinct CDR3 sequences, around a third recorded once. In this sample, this clonotype turned up a few times. Its specificity is not known. CDR3 length: 13 residues. Losses at the gene ends were 5 bases for V and 5 bases for J; bases not matched to a gene: 3. The germline V gene encodes CDR1 SEHNR and CDR2 FQNEAQ (reference sequence). The sample here was cultured CD8+ T cells from PBMCs, taken from culture after CMV antigen stimulation. The gene calls are TRBV7-9 and TRBJ2-5, with 9 bases aligning to TRBD1. The sequence derives from a human donor in good health (CMV status not recorded). Some clones in this sample may be carry-over from other donors' samples. CDR3 amino acids: CASSRTGVETQYF. The CDR3 nucleotides are TGTGCCAGCAGCCGGACAGGGGTGGAGACCCAGTACTTC.